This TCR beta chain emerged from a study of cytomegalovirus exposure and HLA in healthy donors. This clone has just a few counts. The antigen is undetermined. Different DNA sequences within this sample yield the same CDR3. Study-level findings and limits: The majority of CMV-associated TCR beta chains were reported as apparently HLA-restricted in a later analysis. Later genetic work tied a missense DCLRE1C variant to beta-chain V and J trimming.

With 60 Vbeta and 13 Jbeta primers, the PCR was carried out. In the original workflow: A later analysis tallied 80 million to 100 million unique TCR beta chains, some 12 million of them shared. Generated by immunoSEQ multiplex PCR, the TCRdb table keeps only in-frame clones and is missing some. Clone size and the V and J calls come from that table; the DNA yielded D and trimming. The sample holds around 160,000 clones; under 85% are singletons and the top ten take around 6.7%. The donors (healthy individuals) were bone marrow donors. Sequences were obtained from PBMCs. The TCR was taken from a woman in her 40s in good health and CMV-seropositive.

The CDR3 region has the DNA TGTGCCAGCAGTTCCCCGACAGGGGTCTATGGCTACACCTTC. It codes for CASSSPTGVYGYTF. This chain connects TRBV28 to TRBJ1-2; 8 bases are shared with TRBD1. The trim removed 4 bases at V and 4 bases at J, leaving 5 bases unmatched. The germline CDR1 and CDR2 sequences are MDHEN and SYDVKM. The CDR3 is 14 residues long.